Presented here are 22 T cell receptor beta chains from one specimen sequenced in a study of T cell responses to AZD1222 COVID-19 vaccine. Profiled with immunoSEQ multiplex PCR; TCRdb holds only in-frame clones, not every one. The repertoire includes 110,000 or so clones, around 88% of them detected once, and 6.5% sits in the top ten. The material sequenced was peripheral blood, taken 28 days after the second AZD1222 dose. The receptors here all came from an adult who received the AZD1222 COVID-19 vaccine.

V usage is TRBV28 and J usage is TRBJ1-2; tentatively, D is TRBD1 (6 bases). Trimming took 2 bases from V and 4 from J, leaving 11 bases between them. The CDR3 is made up of 14 amino acids. Germline CDR1 MDHEN, CDR2 SYDVKM. The DNA of the CDR3 is TGTGCCAGCAGTTTAACAGGGAGAGCCTATGGCTACACCTTC. Translating it yields CASSLTGRAYGYTF.

The chain has TRBV5-4 and TRBJ1-1; TRBD1 agrees at 8 bases. V trimming: 3 bases; J trimming: 6 bases; junction bases outside the gene matches: 7. Germline V CDR1 and CDR2: SGHNT, YYREEE (reference sequence). The CDR3 contains 14 residues. The CDR3 sequence: CASSWGQVLAEAFF. CDR3 nucleotides: TGTGCCAGCAGCTGGGGACAGGTCTTAGCTGAAGCTTTCTTT.

The chain combines TRBV6-1 with TRBJ1-2; D is ambiguous. The germline gives CDR1 MNHNS, CDR2 SASEGT. Trimming pared 0 bases from V and 4 bases from J, leaving 9 bases between. The CDR3 contains 14 residues. CDR3 sequence (DNA): TGTGCCAGCAGTGAAGCGTTTGAGGGCTATGGCTACACCTTC. Translation gives CASSEAFEGYGYTF.

The chain employs TRBV3-1 (or the pseudogene TRBV3-2) and TRBJ1-2, with no clear D. The CDR3 extends over 12 amino acids. Looked up from germline, CDR1 is LGHDT and CDR2 is YNNKEL (reference sequence). Trimming removed 8 bases at V and 5 bases at J, with 12 bases between. The CDR3 sequence is CASGPPNYGYTF. CDR3 in DNA: TGTGCCAGCGGCCCCCCCAATTATGGCTACACCTTC.

This chain uses TRBV7-9 with TRBJ1-4; D may be TRBD1 (6 bases). The CDR3 has 15 amino acids. The ends were cut back, 3 bases at V and 8 bases at J, with 16 bases in the middle. CDR1 SEHNR and CDR2 FQNEAQ come from the germline V gene (reference sequence). The CDR3 protein is CASSLTTGTAEKLFF. The CDR3 DNA sequence: TGTGCCAGCAGCTTGACCACAGGGACGGCGGAAAAACTGTTTTTT.

This clone was seen more than once but under ten times. The J gene is TRBJ1-1, the V gene TRBV6-1; D ambiguous. V lost 1 base, J lost 5 bases, and 5 bases lay in between. This CDR3 contains 12 residues. From germline, CDR1 is MNHNS and CDR2 SASEGT. The CDR3 nucleotides read TGTGCCAGCAGTGAAGGACCGACTGAAGCTTTCTTT. This sequence encodes CASSEGPTEAFF.

The chain employs TRBV28 and TRBJ1-2; maybe TRBD1 (6 bases). Per germline, CDR1 MDHEN and CDR2 SYDVKM. Trimming pared 6 bases from V and 8 bases from J, leaving 13 bases between. CDR3 length: 12 residues. CDR3: CASSQGHEGYTF. The CDR3 DNA is TGTGCCAGCAGCCAGGGACATGAGGGCTACACCTTC.

V and J are TRBV4-2 and TRBJ1-1; D unclear. Trimming left V 0 bases short and J 7 bases short, with 9 bases between. This CDR3 comprises 13 residues. CDR1 is LGHNA, CDR2 YNFKEQ, per germline. The CDR3 sequence is CASSQDTFREAFF. The DNA of the CDR3 is TGTGCCAGCAGCCAAGATACGTTCCGTGAAGCTTTCTTT.

The gene calls are TRBV21-1 and TRBJ2-5; the table calls TRBD1, which could not be checked here. TRBV21-1 is termed a pseudogene. This CDR3 has 17 residues. CDR3: CASSDPPANTDQETQYF. In DNA form, the CDR3 reads TGTGCCAGCAGCGATCCCCCGGCGAACACAGACCAAGAGACCCAGTACTTC.

J is TRBJ2-3 and V is TRBV7-8; possible D gene TRBD1, 5 bases. Germline V gene data show CDR1 as SGHVS and CDR2 as FQNEAQ. This CDR3 spans 14 amino acids. Trimming left V 4 bases short and J 5 bases short, with 13 bases between. The CDR3 here is CASSWYRWEDTQYF. The CDR3 DNA is TGTGCCAGCAGCTGGTACAGGTGGGAAGATACGCAGTATTTT.

V usage is TRBV28 and J usage is TRBJ1-2, with 12 positions matching TRBD1. The V gene's germline CDR1 is MDHEN and CDR2 SYDVKM. With 3 bases clipped from V and 8 bases from J, the junction kept 4 bases outside the gene matches. CDR3 length equals 14 residues. CDR3 sequence (DNA): TGTGCCAGCAGTTTTGGGGACAGGGGGCCGGGCTACACCTTC. Translation: CASSFGDRGPGYTF.

This chain connects TRBV5-1 to TRBJ1-6; 7 nucleotides line up with TRBD1. The J segment lost 6 bases and the V segment lost 5 bases, leaving 5 bases of the junction unmatched. This CDR3 is built from 14 residues. Germline loops: CDR1 SGHRS, CDR2 YFSETQ. The chain's CDR3 is CASSRDSSNSPLHF. CDR3 sequence (DNA): TGCGCCAGCAGTAGGGACAGTAGTAATTCACCCCTCCACTTT.

J is TRBJ2-7 and V is TRBV19; possible D gene TRBD2, 5 bases. The V end was cut by 4 bases, the J end by 6 bases, with 16 bases between. Germline V gene lookup returns CDR1 LNHDA and CDR2 SQIVND (reference sequence). The CDR3 sequence is 14 residues long. For the CDR3, the DNA is TGTGCCAGTAGTACCCGGGAAGTTAACGGCGAGCAGTACTTC. Amino acids: CASSTREVNGEQYF.

This sequence joins TRBV2 and TRBJ2-3; 14 nucleotides agree with TRBD2. CDR1 SNHLY and CDR2 FYNNEI come from the germline V gene. The CDR3 covers 19 residues. V trimming: 7 bases; J trimming: 7 bases; junction bases outside the gene matches: 19. As DNA, the CDR3 is TGTGCCAGCACTCGAAGCGCGCGGACTAGCGGGGGGCCCCGTCATACGCAGTATTTT. This gives the protein CASTRSARTSGGPRHTQYF.

The chain links TRBV5-1 to TRBJ1-1; D is unresolved. This CDR3 has 14 amino acids. The germline V gene encodes CDR1 SGHRS and CDR2 YFSETQ. The V gene lost 3 bases and the J gene lost 6 bases, with 15 bases spanning the gap. In DNA form, the CDR3 reads TGCGCCAGCAGCTCGCCGGGGAGGGTCGCTGAAGCTTTCTTT. Protein: CASSSPGRVAEAFF.

The chain couples TRBV5-4 to TRBJ1-2, with TRBD1 identical over 9 bases. Per germline, CDR1 SGHNT and CDR2 YYREEE (reference sequence). There are 16 residues in the CDR3. V gave up 4 bases and J gave up 5 bases; unmatched junction bases: 12. The CDR3 here is CASSQPLGQGRYGYTF. The CDR3 DNA sequence: TGTGCCAGCAGCCAACCACTAGGACAGGGGAGGTATGGCTACACCTTC.

The V call is TRBV6-1, the J call TRBJ2-4, with D possibly being TRBD1 (6 bases). With 3 bases removed from V and 2 bases from J, the gap between germline ends came to 23 bases. This CDR3 region has 19 residues. In germline, CDR1 is MNHNS, CDR2 SASEGT. CDR3 protein: CASSDYYPWSGVPKNIQYF. In DNA form, the CDR3 reads TGTGCCAGCAGTGACTATTACCCTTGGTCAGGGGTGCCCAAAAACATTCAGTACTTC.

The chain carries TRBV19 and TRBJ2-7; 8 bases agree with TRBD1. The CDR3 consists of 15 residues. Germline CDR1 is LNHDA and CDR2 is SQIVND (reference sequence). Unmatched junction bases numbered 6, after V lost 5 bases and J lost 0 bases. CDR3 residues: CASSETTGASYEQYF. The CDR3 nucleotides are TGTGCCAGTAGTGAGACGACAGGGGCCTCCTACGAGCAGTACTTC.

The V and J genes are TRBV6-5 and TRBJ2-3; TRBD1 aligns across 7 bases. The germline CDR1 and CDR2 sequences are MNHEY and SVGAGI. The CDR3 sequence is 15 residues long. The J segment lost 0 bases and the V segment lost 8 bases, leaving 8 bases of the junction unmatched. The CDR3, as DNA: TGTGCCAGCGGCCTACAGGGGTGGAGCACAGATACGCAGTATTTT. Its protein product is CASGLQGWSTDTQYF.

CDR3 sequence reads: CASSADRGNQPQHF. The CDR3 region has the DNA TGTGCCAGCAGTGCTGACAGGGGCAATCAGCCCCAGCATTTT. V and J are TRBV6-2 or TRBV6-3 and TRBJ1-5, with 7 bases fitting TRBD1. With 5 bases clipped from V and 2 bases from J, the junction kept 3 bases outside the gene matches. Germline assignment: CDR1 MNHEY and CDR2 SVGEGT. The CDR3 is 14 residues long.

The chain employs TRBV19 and TRBJ2-1; tentatively, D is TRBD2 (5 bases). The CDR3 length is 16 residues. V was clipped by 5 bases and J by 0 bases, with 14 bases between them. CDR1 and CDR2 (germline): LNHDA, SQIVND (reference sequence). CDR3 loop: CASSVIDTSSYNEQFF. The CDR3 region has the DNA TGTGCCAGTAGTGTCATCGACACTAGCTCCTACAATGAGCAGTTCTTC.

This clone was recorded at least ten times. The chain joins TRBV5-6 to TRBJ1-5; 11 positions agree with TRBD1. Unmatched junction bases numbered 6, after V lost 4 bases and J lost 6 bases. CDR3 length: 15 residues. Germline V gives CDR1 SGHDT, CDR2 YYEEEE. DNA of the CDR3: TGTGCCAGCAGCCCTGGACAGGGGGCCGGTCAGCCCCAGCATTTT. Translation gives CASSPGQGAGQPQHF.